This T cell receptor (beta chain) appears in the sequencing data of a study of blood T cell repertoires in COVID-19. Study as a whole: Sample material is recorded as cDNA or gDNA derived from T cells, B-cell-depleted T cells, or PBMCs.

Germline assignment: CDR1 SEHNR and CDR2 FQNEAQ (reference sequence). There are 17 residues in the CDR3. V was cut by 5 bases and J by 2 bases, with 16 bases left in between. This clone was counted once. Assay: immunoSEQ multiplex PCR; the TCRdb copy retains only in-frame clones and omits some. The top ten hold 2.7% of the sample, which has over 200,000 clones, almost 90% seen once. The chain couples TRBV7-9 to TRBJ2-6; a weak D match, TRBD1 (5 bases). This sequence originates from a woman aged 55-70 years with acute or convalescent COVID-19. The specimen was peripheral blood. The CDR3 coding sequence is TGTGCCAGCAGCGTATACGCAGGGTCGACTGGGGCCAACGTCCTGACTTTC. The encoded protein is CASSVYAGSTGANVLTF.